This T cell receptor beta chain was sequenced in a study of blood T cell repertoires in COVID-19. Study details: The origin of the acute and convalescent COVID-19 samples was the United States, Italy and Spain.

Original analysis: Nucleated cell counts were estimated from reference gene primer amplification. Clones were sequenced by immunoSEQ multiplex PCR, and TCRdb holds only the in-frame ones, with some missing. V and J calls and clone size are as listed in that table; D and trimming were resolved from the DNA. The sample has around 320,000 clones, about 90% seen once. V lost 3 bases and J lost 0; bases outside the gene matches: 6. Per the germline V gene, CDR1 is SGDLS and CDR2 is YYNGEE. The CDR3 has 16 amino acids. The sequence was collected from a woman aged 18-35 years with acute COVID-19. The specimen sequenced was PBMCs or T cells enriched from blood (not recorded which). This chain connects TRBV9 to TRBJ2-1; 7 positions match TRBD2. The CDR3 protein is CASSGSGKSSYNEQFF. The CDR3 bases are TGTGCCAGCAGCGGGAGCGGGAAGAGCTCCTACAATGAGCAGTTCTTC.